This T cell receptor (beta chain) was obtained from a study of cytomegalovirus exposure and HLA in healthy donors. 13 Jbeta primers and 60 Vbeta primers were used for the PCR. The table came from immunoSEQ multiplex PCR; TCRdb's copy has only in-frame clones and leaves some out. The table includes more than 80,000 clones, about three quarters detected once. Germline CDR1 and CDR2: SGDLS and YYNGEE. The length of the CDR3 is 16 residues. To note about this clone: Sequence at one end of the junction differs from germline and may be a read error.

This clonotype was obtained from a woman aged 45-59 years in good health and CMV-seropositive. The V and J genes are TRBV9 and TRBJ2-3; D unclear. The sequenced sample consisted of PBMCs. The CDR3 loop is CASSVGSSLITDMQYF. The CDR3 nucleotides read TGTGCCAGCAGCGTAGGGTCCAGCCTTATCACAGATATGCAGTATTTT.